One TCR beta chain is described in this entry. As processed by the authors: It was from reference gene primer amplification that nucleated cell counts were estimated. Generated by immunoSEQ multiplex PCR, the TCRdb table keeps only in-frame clones and is missing some. That table supplies the V and J calls and clone size; D and trimming were determined from the DNA. The sample records 75,000 to 95,000 clones, 80% to 90% being singletons. This record comes from a study of blood T cell repertoires in COVID-19. About the research overall: Material from acute and convalescent COVID-19 was sourced from the United States, Italy and Spain. PBMCs, B-cell-depleted T cells, or T cells were the source of the cDNA or gDNA that made up the material.

The CDR3 length is 14 residues. Germline V lookup: CDR1 MGHRA, CDR2 YSYEKL. Trimming shortened V by 0 bases and J by 7 bases, and 12 bases separated the two germline ends. Sequenced sample: peripheral blood. This clonotype was sampled from a man in his forties or fifties with active COVID-19. The J gene is TRBJ1-1, the V gene TRBV4-1; possible D gene TRBD1, 6 bases. The CDR3: CASSQEETGYEAFF. The CDR3 DNA sequence: TGCGCCAGCAGCCAAGAAGAAACAGGGTATGAAGCTTTCTTT.